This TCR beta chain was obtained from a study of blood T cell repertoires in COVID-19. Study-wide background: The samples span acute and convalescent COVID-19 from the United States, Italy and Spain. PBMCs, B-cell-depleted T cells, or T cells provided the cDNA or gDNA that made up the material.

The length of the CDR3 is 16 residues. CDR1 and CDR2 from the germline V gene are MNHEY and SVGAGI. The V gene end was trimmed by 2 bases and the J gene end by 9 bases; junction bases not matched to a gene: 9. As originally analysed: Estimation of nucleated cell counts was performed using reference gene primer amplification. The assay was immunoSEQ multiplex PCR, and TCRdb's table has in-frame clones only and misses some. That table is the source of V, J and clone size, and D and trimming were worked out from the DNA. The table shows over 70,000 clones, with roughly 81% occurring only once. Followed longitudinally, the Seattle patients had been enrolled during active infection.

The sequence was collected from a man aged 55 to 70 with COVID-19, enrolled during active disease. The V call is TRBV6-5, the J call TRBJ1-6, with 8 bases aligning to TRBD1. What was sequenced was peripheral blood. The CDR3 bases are TGTGCCAGCAGTTACACTGGACAGGGCAGGGGTTCACCCCTCCACTTT. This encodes CASSYTGQGRGSPLHF.